This TCR beta chain comes out of a study of blood T cell repertoires in COVID-19. Original handling: Reference gene primers were amplified, and this amplification served to estimate nucleated cell counts. The data were produced by immunoSEQ multiplex PCR, yet TCRdb's version contains in-frame clones alone and is incomplete. Clone size and V and J calls were adopted from that table, with D and trimming inferred from the DNA. The top ten hold 2.6% of the sample, which has about 74,000 clones, 80% to 95% seen once. It was during active infection that Seattle patients were enrolled and then longitudinally followed. CDR3 length equals 17 residues. CDR1 is LGHNA and CDR2 is YNFKEQ in the germline V gene. Trimming at V came to 0 bases and at J to 9 bases, leaving 12 bases not matched to a gene.

The chain couples TRBV4-2 to TRBJ1-5, with 9 bases aligning to TRBD1. The sequencing input was peripheral blood. This receptor was obtained from a man aged 45 to 65 with COVID-19, enrolled during active disease. The CDR3 protein is CASSQDFRDRDIRPQHF. CDR3 DNA sequence: TGTGCCAGCAGCCAAGATTTTCGGGACAGGGATATTCGGCCCCAGCATTTT.